The following is a TCR beta chain sequence with its context. No cognate antigen has been identified for it. One base away there is no much larger clone; base qualities are not given. Libraries were constructed by the immunoSEQ multiplex PCR assay. For the multiplex PCR, a mixture combining 60 forward primers for TCR Vbeta segments and 13 reverse primers for TCR Jbeta segments was used. The CDR3 region of rearranged TCR beta genes was amplified from genomic DNA by a multiplex PCR assay. On the Illumina HiSeq System, the amplified TCR beta libraries were sequenced as 87-base-pair reads. Per the original workflow: Across the roughly 670 repertoires, a later analysis counted some 80 million unique TCR beta chains, 8.5 million to 12 million of which were shared by at least two donors. A nearest-neighbor algorithm error-corrected the raw reads and collapsed the reads into unique sequences, merging closely related sequences to remove PCR and sequencing errors. Alignment of CDR3 sequences to IMGT reference sequences was used to assign V, D and J gene segments. For a sequence to be retained, at least a six-nucleotide match to both a V gene segment and a J gene segment was required. Rearrangements were called productive when the CDR3 lacked stop codons and stayed in frame with V and J; all others were non-productive. CDR3 was defined by IMGT convention, running from the second conserved V-encoded cysteine to the conserved J-encoded phenylalanine. Sequences without an unambiguous match to a single V gene segment were excluded from the earlier analysis of about 640 of the donors. In an earlier analysis of about 590 of the donors, a V segment was called functional when productive rearrangements were above 56.7%, and segregating when the standard deviation between donors exceeded 5%. A statistical classification framework was built to diagnose cytomegalovirus status from the catalog of TCR beta chain sequences. V and J gene assignment, in a later analysis, came from comparing TCR nucleotide sequences with IMGT/GENE-DB human TR gene sequences. Using the TCRdist pipeline, a later analysis assigned CDR3 sequences along with most-parsimonious VDJ recombination scenarios. A later analysis defined each TCR beta chain by its CDR3 amino acid sequence plus V-gene family, and excluded reads lacking a unique V-gene family. In a later analysis, several hundred highly shared, low-generation-probability nucleotide sequences were removed to address suspected cross-contamination and a sequencing artifact. In a later analysis, a clonal expansion index was calculated for each public chain from normalized within-repertoire ranks of inferred template counts. A later analysis computed generation probabilities with a VDJ recombination model fitted to out-of-frame rearrangements, and checked the results against IGoR. Hypergeometric tests were used in a later analysis to score TCR-TCR, TCR-HLA and TCR-CMV co-occurrence, with a repertoire-size bias correction applied to the TCR pairs. A later analysis estimated false discovery rates by permuting HLA or CMV assignments 20 times. In a later analysis, co-occurring TCRs were grouped with DBSCAN, and TCRdist sequence similarity was added when clustering was performed within HLA-allele-positive subsets. Repertoires with fewer than 30,000 or more than 120,000 public chains, plus five repertoires with anomalous nucleotide sharing, were excluded from co-occurrence clustering. TCRdb took over this immuneACCESS table, retaining in-frame rearrangements with V and J assigned. Such tables are incomplete; in checked studies, under half of the missing clones stem from an unresolved V gene, and the remainder is unexplained. D and trimming were read from the DNA, whereas the V and J calls and clone size are those reported in that table. The sample has some 180,000 clones on record, roughly 13% of them singletons. Over 6.5% of the sample is in the top ten clones.

The record originates from a study of cytomegalovirus exposure and HLA in healthy donors (dated 2017 in TCRdb). For the wider study: According to an earlier analysis of a few hundred of the donors, about 170 million T cells yielded over 100 million unique TCR beta sequences and about 300 Gb of sequence data. About 330 gigabases of sequencing data and 91 million or so unique TCR sequences made up an early release that covered approximately 620 HLA-typed donors. Among the roughly 370 genotyped donors, 75% to 90% belonged to the genetic ancestry cluster associated with self-reported Caucasian donors. The study aimed to test whether cataloging public T cell receptors could reveal signatures of past pathogen exposure. The study profiled the T cell repertoires of about 640 subjects by immunosequencing and related them to cytomegalovirus serostatus. Besides the first cohort of roughly 660 subjects, a separate validation cohort made up of some 110 different subjects was used. To predict cytomegalovirus infection status, the study combined high-throughput TCR immunosequencing, statistical association of individual TCRs with disease status, and machine learning. In a later analysis, previously published TCR beta repertoires from about 670 donors were re-analyzed and high-resolution HLA genotyping was added so that TCR occurrence patterns could be studied. Rather than drawing on any new phenotypic data, the later analysis identified candidate immune exposures from TCR beta sequences and the way those sequences occurred across donors. An earlier analysis of around 580 of the donors used high-throughput TCR beta sequencing to judge whether each TCR beta V gene segment behaved as functional or pseudogenic. Donor age, sex, ethnicity and CMV serostatus were compiled together with the repertoire data. A later genetic analysis took genome-wide SNP genotypes for about three fifths of the 666 donors and used that subset as a discovery cohort. All discovery cohort repertoires had been generated on a single sequencing platform. HLA typing included class I and class II loci at four-digit resolution. Typing coverage varied by locus: roughly 629-640 donors for A, B, C, DRB1 and DQB1; roughly 510 for DQA1; more than 600 for DPA1; 450 to 480 for DPB1. Four to six DR-DQ haplotypes were handled as single units for association and clustering, since linkage in the cohort was strong. Among a few hundred genotyped donors of the cohort, an average of roughly 240,000 unique TCR beta nucleotide sequences were sequenced per donor, roughly a sixth of them non-productive.

What the work shows at the level of the full study, not this receptor alone: Immune exposure information for the cohort was limited to CMV serostatus. Compared with equally common non-associated chains, HLA-associated TCR beta chains in a later analysis were more clonally expanded and had lower generation probabilities. The authors suggested that the approach could potentially be generalized to other disease states and immunological phenotypes. In a later analysis, the rate of TCR association differed among HLA loci, with DRB1 alleles having the most associated TCRs and HLA-C alleles having the fewest. Some IMGT-functional V segments, including TRBV6-2 and TRBV6-3, could not be told apart with the 87-base-pair reads, so those segments were excluded. A further reported finding was that TCR beta sequences accurately predicted the HLA-A and HLA-B alleles for most subjects in the first cohort. A later genetic analysis associated a missense DCLRE1C variant with V-gene and J-gene trimming of TCR beta chains, and an independent cohort replicated the association. A later analysis associated some 17,000 TCR beta sequences with specific HLA alleles at a false discovery rate of 0.05. A cluster of highly shared sequence variants was judged likely to be a technical artifact of the sequencing pipeline. In both the original and validation cohorts, the classifier was reported to diagnose cytomegalovirus status with high specificity and sensitivity. Several of the top co-occurrence clusters appeared to be linked to parvovirus B19, influenza, CMV and Epstein-Barr virus, according to a later analysis. A few of the identified cytomegalovirus-associated TCR beta chains were confirmed in vitro to be specific for cytomegalovirus antigens. In the study, roughly 160 TCR beta chains were listed as associated with cytomegalovirus. Presence/absence analyses assumed roughly uniform sequencing depth across donors, an assumption that may not hold. Strong co-occurrence of HLA alleles, especially DR and DQ, made assigning TCR associations to individual alleles difficult. Because counts were too low, some 17 rarely observed V segments, including chromosome 9 orphons, were excluded from the earlier analysis of around 640 of the donors. Most TCR sequences were seen in very few donors, while some public TCRs were found in many individuals. In an earlier analysis of 500 to 650 of the donors, most TCR beta V segments appeared in productive rearrangements about 87% or about 30% of the time, broadly matching IMGT annotations. Linkage disequilibrium might explain the correlated functional status among segregating V segments, but an unknown experimental factor could not be excluded. In this cohort, only TCR beta chains were sequenced, and detectable features were limited by the absence of alpha or paired-chain data. According to a later analysis, most CMV-associated TCR beta chains appeared to be HLA-restricted, and the HLA associations seemed to be driven largely by CMV exposure. A later genetic analysis reported fewer N-insertions in productive TCRs among donors in an Asian-associated ancestry cluster than the roughly 640-donor mean. HLA typing was unavailable for some donors at each locus, so association tests used only the typed subset.

Inclusive of the bounding cysteine and phenylalanine, the CDR3 is 19 residues long. The sequence is cut down to CDR3 DNA, 57 bases in frame from base 1. From a lookup of the germline V gene, CDR1 and CDR2 are MDHEN and SYDVKM. V has 1 base trimmed and J has 5 bases trimmed; junction bases matching no gene number 16. The cohort consisted of fewer than 700 healthy bone marrow donors. All cohort members were sampled while nominally healthy, although unrecorded immune exposures were likely present. The donor was CMV seropositive and belonged to the group of 250 to 300 seropositive cohort members. A peripheral blood sample was collected from each donor, and TCR beta sequencing was performed on peripheral blood mononuclear cells. Genomic DNA extraction from the blood cell samples was performed with the Qiagen DNeasy Blood Extraction Kit.

This chain joins TRBV28 to TRBJ2-3, with 9 bases matching TRBD1. The sample was PBMCs. The TCR sequence derives from a man in his forties or fifties in good health and CMV-seropositive. The base sequence is TGTGCCAGCAGTTTATTTGTGGGCGAGGGGACAGGGATAGAAGATACGCAGTATTTT. Translation gives CASSLFVGEGTGIEDTQYF. This CDR3, with the reference TRBV28 and TRBJ2-3 proteins standing in past its ends, gives the full variable domain DVKVTQSSRYLVKRTGEKVFLECVQDMDHENMFWYRQDPGLGLRLIYFSYDVKMKEKGDIPEGYSVSREKKERFSLILESASTNQTSMYLCASSLFVGEGTGIEDTQYFGPGTRLTVL.